This T cell receptor beta chain is drawn from a study of blood T cell repertoires in COVID-19. Profiled with immunoSEQ multiplex PCR; TCRdb holds only in-frame clones, not every one. The sample yields roughly 76,000 clones, roughly 80% seen once. The CDR3 has 15 residues. With 5 bases clipped from V and 6 bases from J, the junction kept 8 bases outside the gene matches. The germline CDR1 and CDR2 sequences are SSHAT and FNYEAQ (reference sequence). The sequencing input was peripheral blood. The sequence was obtained from a woman in her 70s with acute or convalescent COVID-19. The chain combines TRBV7-7 with TRBJ2-1, with TRBD2 matching 9 bases. CDR3 residues: CASSPGTSTLNEQFF. CDR3 DNA sequence: TGTGCCAGCAGCCCCGGGACTAGCACTCTCAATGAGCAGTTCTTC. The full variable domain, with the rest looked up from reference TRBV7-7 and TRBJ2-1, is GAGVSQSPRYKVTKRGQDVTLRCDPISSHATLYWYQQALGQGPEFLTYFNYEAQPDKSGLPSDRFSAERPEGSISTLTIQRTEQRDSAMYRCASSPGTSTLNEQFFGPGTRLTVL.